The T cell receptor (beta chain) under discussion was sequenced for a study of shared clonotypes between healthy human individuals (dated by TCRdb to between 2020 and 2021). For context, the study as a whole: Three men and a couple of women, aged 18 to 49 years, made up the cohort. For each donor, three plates each were used for CD4 naive and CD4 memory, two plates were used for CD8 naive, and one plate was used for CD8 memory. To estimate repertoire size and how much clonotypes are shared between individuals, the study performed deep sequencing of blood TCR repertoires from roughly five healthy adults. To increase sequencing depth and limit assay-specific biases, TCR repertoire library preparation and sequencing were carried out by different laboratories using diverse techniques. Per donor, leukapheresis produced somewhere between about 0.9 and 9.5 billion PBMCs. Study-level results and caveats: Based on pairwise subsampling, the degree of clonotype sharing among donors was expected to be affected by sequencing depth. Because the study included only a small number of donors, the genetic and exposure-history diversity represented was limited. Rarefaction of sorted-subset datasets indicated incomplete sequencing despite the large sequencing depth. Sampling was restricted to blood, and TCR repertoires in tissues likely differ from the TCR repertoires found in blood. Compared with non-shared clonotypes, clonotypes shared by all four sorted-subset donors had higher generation probabilities. Sharing across a handful of donors was observed for around 5% of naive CD4, under 4% of naive CD8, roughly 2.4% of memory CD4, and roughly 0.4% of memory CD8 clonotypes. Naive subsets generally had larger estimated clonotype richness than memory subsets.

Donors were healthy HIV-negative adults with no recently reported acute infections or vaccinations. Only Caucasian adults living in Nashville, Tennessee, USA were represented among the donors. CD4+ T cells were enriched by magnetic negative selection, after which naive cells were positively selected on CD45RA and the negative fraction was taken as the memory subset. Blood was collected by leukapheresis, and PBMCs were isolated by Ficoll-Histopaque density gradient centrifugation and then cryopreserved in liquid nitrogen vapor phase. Analytical flow cytometry was used to check the purity and quantity of each magnetically sorted T cell population. Each sorted fraction had its genomic DNA isolated and then quantified by UV absorbance on a Nanodrop 2000c. Using the deep immunoSEQ assay, multiplex PCR amplified TCR CDR3 regions from genomic DNA. Extracted genomic DNA from each cell subset was distributed evenly across all wells of several immunoSEQ 96-well plates, and each plate was treated as a replicate. Each replicate PCR for sorted subsets received about 220 ng genomic DNA, equal to tens of thousands of T cell genomes. Purified libraries were measured with a Qubit 3.0 fluorometer, size-checked on a Bioanalyzer 2100, and measured again with the KAPA Library Quantification kit. Every immunoSEQ 96-well plate was sequenced on a dedicated single-read 150-cycle Illumina NextSeq 550 flow cell. As for the authors' bioinformatics: Because only junctional sequences without quality scores were contained in the immunoSEQ output, filtering matching that applied to full-length reads could not be performed. To assign V/J genes and CDR3, sequences were annotated using PyIR, a Python wrapper for IgBLAST v1.9, with IMGT germline references. Reads were filtered out if the reads had weak V/J assignments (E-value above 1e-6), no CDR3, stop codons, out-of-frame junctions, or ambiguous translated residues. V3J clonotypes were defined as sequences sharing the same inferred V gene, J gene, and CDR3 amino acid sequence. To compute the percentage overlap between repertoires, the number of shared unique clonotypes was divided by the size of the smaller repertoire. Three approaches were used to assess repertoire richness: RTK rarefaction, the Chao1 estimator, and Recon v2.1 estimates of unobserved clonotypes. OLGA was used to compute generation probabilities for all TCRbeta clonotypes that the gDNA method yielded from a few donors. TCRdb mirrors the immuneACCESS table, restricted to in-frame sequences. Some clones are absent from its copies; in checked studies, under half trace to an unresolved V gene, and the reason for the others is unknown. The DNA gave D and trimming, while V, J and clone size come from that table. In this sample the table shows roughly 1,100,000 clones, around 74% of which occur a single time. The ten largest clones take up roughly 1.4% of the sample.

On this clone itself: No antigen is known for it. There are no base qualities to consult, and no much larger clone falls within one base.

V is clipped by 7 bases and J by 8 bases, and the sequence between their germline boundaries is 11 bases long. Inclusive of the bounding cysteine and phenylalanine, the CDR3 is 11 residues long. Of the read, only the CDR3 DNA is kept; its 33 bases are in frame from base 1. From the germline V gene, CDR1 is SNHLY and CDR2 is FYNNEI. The sequencing input was memory CD4+ T cells sorted from blood. The sample's cell subset or site, from its label and the paper: CD45RA-negative fraction. This TCR was recovered from a man younger than 35 in good health. The chain is assembled from TRBV2 and TRBJ1-2; the D gene cannot be resolved reliably. The CDR3: CASNTARGYTF. In nucleotide form, the sequence is TGTGCCAGCAACACCGCAAGGGGCTACACCTTC.